What follows are 26 T cell receptor beta chains derived from one specimen sequenced in a study of T cell repertoires in cytomegalovirus infection. TCRdb itself ran the reads through MiXCR, one entry per CDR3 protein. Of under 150,000 distinct CDR3 sequences listed, over 25% are singletons. No antigens are known for them. The sequenced sample was CD8+ T cells from cultured PBMCs, obtained from culture after CMV antigen stimulation. Receptors originate from a human donor in good health (CMV status not recorded). Some clones in this sample may be carry-over from other donors' samples.

This chain links TRBV13 with TRBJ2-3; no clear D gene. The V end lost 4 bases, the J end lost 1 base, and 9 bases lay between the germline ends. The CDR3 spans 14 residues. Germline values: CDR1 PRHDT, CDR2 FYEKMQ (reference sequence). In DNA, the CDR3 is TGTGCCAGCAGCTCACCTCCAGGCACAGATACGCAGTATTTT. It yields the protein CASSSPPGTDTQYF.

This clonotype was observed a few times. This sequence joins TRBV7-9 and TRBJ1-2, with no clear D. Germline CDR1 reads SEHNR; CDR2 reads FQNEAQ (reference sequence). The CDR3 sequence is 13 residues long. Between the trimmed V and J ends, which lost 3 bases and 4 bases, there was a span of 9 bases. In nucleotides, the CDR3 is TGTGCCAGCAGCTTCGGGGTGACCTATGGCTACACCTTC. Encoded protein: CASSFGVTYGYTF.

This clonotype was observed a few times. V usage is TRBV5-6 and J usage is TRBJ2-5; 11 bases are shared with TRBD1. Germline-derived CDR1 and CDR2 are SGHDT and YYEEEE. This CDR3 is built from 15 residues. V was clipped by 3 bases and J by 2 bases; unmatched bases: 3. The CDR3 DNA reads TGTGCCAGCAGCTCGGACAGGGGGCTACAAGAGACCCAGTACTTC. It codes for CASSSDRGLQETQYF.

The gene calls are TRBV6-6 and TRBJ1-3; D is undetermined. Germline V CDR1 and CDR2: MNHNY, SVGAGI (reference sequence). The CDR3 totals 17 residues. Trimming pared 1 base from V and 0 bases from J, leaving 13 bases between. CDR3: CASSYWSAVSSGNTIYF. The DNA of the CDR3 is TGTGCCAGCAGTTACTGGTCGGCGGTCAGCTCTGGAAACACCATATATTTT.

This clonotype turned up a few times. The genes are TRBV29-1 and TRBJ1-2, with TRBD1 matching 9 bases. The CDR3 covers 13 residues. CDR1 SQVTM and CDR2 ANQGSEA come from the germline V gene. The trim removed 3 bases at V and 8 bases at J, leaving 7 bases unmatched. In DNA, the CDR3 is TGCAGCGTTGACCCAGGGACAGGGCGCGGCTACACCTTC. Protein product: CSVDPGTGRGYTF.

Ten or more counts support this clonotype. The chain couples TRBV6-1 to TRBJ2-3; D unclear. This CDR3 has 16 amino acids. The V gene's germline CDR1 is MNHNS and CDR2 SASEGT. Trimming stripped 2 bases from V and 6 bases from J, with 18 bases between. The CDR3 DNA follows: TGTGCCAGCAGTGAACGCGGTGGCCCGCTGTTTGATACGCAGTATTTT. Translating it yields CASSERGGPLFDTQYF.

This clonotype was counted a few times. The gene calls are TRBV19 and TRBJ1-1, with D hard to call. CDR3 length: 14 amino acids. Germline CDR1 LNHDA, CDR2 SQIVND (reference sequence). The V end lost 4 bases, the J end lost 4 bases, and 13 bases lay between the germline ends. This CDR3 reads CASSNPGWGTEAFF. The CDR3 nucleotides are TGTGCCAGTAGTAACCCCGGGTGGGGCACTGAAGCTTTCTTT.

The rearrangement links TRBV19 to TRBJ1-1, with a possible D match to TRBD1 (6 bases). V dropped 1 base and J dropped 3 bases, with 21 bases sitting between them. The germline CDR1 and CDR2 sequences are LNHDA and SQIVND (reference sequence). The CDR3 is 18 residues long. CDR3 nucleotide sequence: TGTGCCAGTAGTATAGTTTCCGGGACATCCAGATACTACACTGAAGCTTTCTTT. Its protein is CASSIVSGTSRYYTEAFF.

This chain uses TRBV28 with TRBJ1-4, with 12 bases lining up with TRBD1. CDR3 size: 16 residues. Per the germline V gene, CDR1 is MDHEN and CDR2 is SYDVKM. Trimming removed 7 bases from V and 10 bases from J; junction bases left unmatched: 13. Here the CDR3 DNA reads TGTGCCAGCAAGGGGTTGTTAGGGACAGGGGGCCGAAAACTGTTTTTT. Its translation is CASKGLLGTGGRKLFF.

This sequence joins TRBV7-9 and TRBJ1-6; the D is unclear. The CDR3 length is 11 residues. Germline loops: CDR1 SEHNR, CDR2 FQNEAQ (reference sequence). The V end lost 3 bases, the J end lost 14 bases, and 8 bases lay between the germline ends. The CDR3 sequence: CASSLFRTLHF. CDR3 nucleotides: TGTGCCAGCAGCTTGTTTAGGACCCTCCACTTT.

The genes are TRBV6-2 or TRBV6-3 and TRBJ2-1; possible D gene TRBD2, 6 bases. The germline V and J ends were trimmed by 2 bases and 7 bases, with 15 bases remaining between them. The CDR3 covers 15 residues. Germline CDR1 and CDR2: MNHEY and SVGEGT. CDR3 protein: CASSYRLGGVNEQFF. The CDR3 region has the DNA TGTGCCAGCAGTTACAGGTTAGGAGGGGTAAATGAGCAGTTCTTC.

V is TRBV27 and J is TRBJ2-7; 7 bases line up with TRBD1. CDR1 and CDR2 from the germline V gene are MNHEY and SMNVEV (reference sequence). The CDR3 length is 13 residues. V lost 3 bases and J lost 5; bases outside the gene matches: 4. CDR3 sequence reads: CASSLSQGNEQYF. In DNA, the CDR3 is TGTGCCAGCAGTTTGTCACAGGGGAACGAGCAGTACTTC.

The rearrangement links TRBV9 to TRBJ2-5; D is unresolved. Germline-derived CDR1 and CDR2 are SGDLS and YYNGEE. The CDR3 consists of 15 residues. Trimming removed 0 bases at V and 7 bases at J, with 16 bases between. CDR3 residues: CASSVANSPRGTQYF. CDR3 coding DNA: TGTGCCAGCAGCGTAGCTAATAGCCCTCGCGGGACCCAGTACTTC.

The chain links TRBV28 to TRBJ2-3; D perhaps matches TRBD2 (7 bases). Trimming left V 3 bases short and J 3 bases short, with 16 bases between. The V gene's germline CDR1 is MDHEN and CDR2 SYDVKM. The CDR3 loop spans 16 amino acids. The CDR3 nucleotides read TGTGCCAGCAGTTTGTACGCGGGGGCCCGGACAGATACGCAGTATTTT. This gives the protein CASSLYAGARTDTQYF.

This clonotype was counted ten times or more. The chain employs TRBV5-6 and TRBJ2-1, with 7 bases that match TRBD2. CDR3 length: 14 residues. With 7 bases clipped from V and 3 bases from J, the junction kept 7 bases outside the gene matches. The germline V gene has CDR1 SGHDT and CDR2 YYEEEE. CDR3 bases: TGTGCCAGCTCGCCCGGGGAGGGCTACAATGAGCAGTTCTTC. As protein: CASSPGEGYNEQFF.

There are a few counts of this clonotype. The chain couples TRBV6-5 to TRBJ2-7, with D perhaps TRBD1 or TRBD2 (5 bases each). The V gene's germline CDR1 is MNHEY and CDR2 SVGAGI. The CDR3 has 14 residues. V lost 2 bases and J 5 bases, leaving 13 bases between the germline ends. The CDR3 nucleotides read TGTGCCAGCAGTTACGGCATCGGGGCGGACGAGCAGTACTTC. Translated, it gives CASSYGIGADEQYF.

The chain has TRBV7-9 and TRBJ2-1; 16 positions match TRBD2. From germline, CDR1 is SEHNR and CDR2 FQNEAQ (reference sequence). The CDR3 spans 17 residues. Trimming cost V 2 bases and J 9 bases; bases outside gene matches: 7. CDR3 DNA sequence: TGTGCCAGCAGCTTATCGGGACTAGCGGGGGGGCAGGTTGAGCAGTTCTTC. Translated: CASSLSGLAGGQVEQFF. Supplemented by reference TRBV7-9 and TRBJ2-1, the full variable domain reads DTGVSQNPRHKITKRGQNVTFRCDPISEHNRLYWYRQTLGQGPEFLTYFQNEAQLEKSRLLSDRFSAERPKGSFSTLEIQRTEQGDSAMYLCASSLSGLAGGQVEQFFGPGTRLTVL.

The chain joins TRBV6-2 or TRBV6-3 to TRBJ2-3; 9 bases match TRBD2. This CDR3 comprises 14 residues. Germline CDR1 and CDR2: MNHEY and SVGEGT. After removal of 5 bases from V and 4 bases from J, the junction contained 4 bases not matched to a gene. The CDR3 sequence: CASSLAGLADTQYF. CDR3 DNA sequence: TGTGCCAGCAGTCTAGCGGGGTTAGCAGATACGCAGTATTTT.

The chain uses TRBV29-1 and TRBJ2-1; D uncertain. Germline V gene data show CDR1 as SQVTM and CDR2 as ANQGSEA. This CDR3 region has 15 residues. Trimming removed 4 bases from V and 3 bases from J, with 16 bases in between. The CDR3 loop reads CSVVSISSFYNEQFF. The CDR3 DNA reads as TGCAGCGTTGTGTCGATCAGTAGCTTCTACAATGAGCAGTTCTTC.

The rearrangement links TRBV6-2 or TRBV6-3 to TRBJ1-1; D is undetermined. The CDR3 is 14 amino acids. The V end lost 6 bases, the J end lost 0 bases, and 11 bases lay between the germline ends. Germline V gives CDR1 MNHEY, CDR2 SVGEGT. Here the CDR3 DNA reads TGTGCCAGCAGCCGATTACTTTTGAACACTGAAGCTTTCTTT. Protein: CASSRLLLNTEAFF.

This clonotype was seen many times. V gene TRBV7-8 combines with J gene TRBJ1-1, with D hard to call. Germline CDR1 is SGHVS and CDR2 is FQNEAQ. V was pared by 1 base and J by 0 bases, with 6 bases between. The CDR3 totals 14 residues. The CDR3: CASSLVSVNTEAFF. The CDR3 nucleotides are TGTGCCAGCAGCTTAGTCTCAGTGAACACTGAAGCTTTCTTT.

In this sample, this clonotype turned up once. The V and J genes are TRBV4-3 and TRBJ2-4, with a tentative D call TRBD1 (6 bases). Trimming took off 0 bases at V and 1 base at J, with 10 bases between the two ends. CDR3 length equals 16 residues. CDR1 is LGHNA, CDR2 YSLEER, per germline. The CDR3: CASSQEGGFAKNIQYF. The CDR3 nucleotides read TGCGCCAGCAGCCAAGAAGGGGGATTTGCCAAAAACATTCAGTACTTC.

This sequence joins TRBV5-8 and TRBJ2-7; D unresolved. V was trimmed by 3 bases and J by 0 bases, leaving 10 bases between them. The CDR3 is 14 amino acids. Germline V gene data show CDR1 as SGHTS and CDR2 as YDEGEE. The CDR3 DNA sequence: TGTGCCAGCAGCTGGTGGCAGAGCTCCTACGAGCAGTACTTC. Amino acids: CASSWWQSSYEQYF.

This clonotype was seen a handful of times. The chain carries TRBV28 and TRBJ1-1, with a weak D call TRBD1 (5 bases). Germline CDR1 and CDR2: MDHEN and SYDVKM. The CDR3 has 15 amino acids. V was clipped by 3 bases and J by 4 bases, with 15 bases between them. CDR3 sequence reads: CASSFGVGGGTEAFF. CDR3 coding DNA: TGTGCCAGCAGTTTTGGCGTCGGGGGAGGCACTGAAGCTTTCTTT.

The gene calls are TRBV10-3 and TRBJ2-5, with TRBD2 identical over 16 bases. The junction had 6 bases not matched to a gene; V was cut back by 6 bases and J by 5 bases. This CDR3 contains 16 residues. Germline lookup yields CDR1 ENHRY and CDR2 SYGVKD. The CDR3: CAIRGTSGGVSETQYF. The CDR3 DNA reads as TGTGCCATCAGAGGGACTAGCGGGGGGGTCTCCGAGACCCAGTACTTC.

This chain links TRBV20-1 with TRBJ1-3; the D is unclear. CDR1 is DFQATT and CDR2 is SNEGSKA in the germline V gene (reference sequence). Trimming left V 1 base short and J 4 bases short, with 17 bases between. This CDR3 comprises 16 residues. The CDR3 region is CSARGVLTRSGNTIYF. CDR3 sequence (DNA): TGCAGTGCTAGAGGGGTATTGACTCGCTCGGGAAACACCATATATTTT.